This T cell receptor (beta chain) is drawn from a study of metastatic and nonmetastatic thyroid tumors. Across the study: Samples came from malignant and benign thyroid patients, and repertoires were compared across blood and tumor or nodule tissue. Study findings and constraints: According to reports, the diversity of TCR beta was significantly higher in malignant thyroid tumors than in benign nodules, and this held in both blood and tumor samples.

All patients reached thyroid surgery having received no treatment beforehand. Turning to this clone: Its matching antigen is unknown.

Germline lookup yields CDR1 DFQATT and CDR2 SNEGSKA (reference sequence). This CDR3 comprises 15 residues. V trimming: 0 bases; J trimming: 1 base; junction bases outside the gene matches: 4. Original analysis: The authors used CDR3 differences across clinicopathological groups to build a distant-metastasis classifier for papillary thyroid cancer. TCRdb reassembled clones from the PCR reads with MiXCR. TCRdb's processing, not the authors' own work, is the source of the V and J calls. The sample yields approximately 5,000 clones, over 35% seen once. The chain is built from TRBV20-1 and TRBJ1-1; 8 bases match TRBD1. Sequences were obtained from tumor tissue. This sequence originates from a male donor with papillary thyroid cancer or a benign thyroid nodule (not recorded which). Some clones in this sample may be carry-over from other donors' samples. The CDR3 DNA sequence: TGCAGTGCTAGAGACCCTGACAGGGGGAACACTGAAGCTTTCTTT. The encoded protein is CSARDPDRGNTEAFF.